A single sample gave rise to the 6 T cell receptor beta chains below, sequenced in a study of CD8 T cells in ankylosing spondylitis. Study-wide results and caveats: Ankylosing spondylitis blood seemed to carry a telltale TCR beta motif made of under ten highly homologous variants.

One entry per CDR3 protein results from TCRdb running MiXCR on the 5' RACE reads. Of over 600,000 distinct CDR3 sequences listed, roughly 19% were seen once; the top ten hold 19%. Antigen specificity for these receptors is unknown. The material sequenced was blood, either unsorted or a sorted T cell fraction (not recorded which). These receptors were taken from a male donor with ankylosing spondylitis.

CDR3 sequence: CSVEEGTVGGLETQYF. DNA for the CDR3: TGCAGCGTTGAAGAAGGGACTGTGGGGGGCCTGGAGACCCAGTACTTC. The chain recombines TRBV29-1 with TRBJ2-5; D may be TRBD1 or TRBD2 (6 bases each). CDR1 and CDR2 (germline): SQVTM, ANQGSEA. V was pared by 0 bases and J by 5 bases, with 19 bases between. CDR3 size: 16 residues.

The genes are TRBV29-1 and TRBJ2-5; 10 bases agree with TRBD2. The germline V gene has CDR1 SQVTM and CDR2 ANQGSEA. This CDR3 is built from 16 residues. The V segment lost 7 bases and the J segment 5 bases; nucleotides outside the gene matches: 16. CDR3 loop: CSAEVPSGGNWETQYF. In DNA form, the CDR3 reads TGCAGCGCCGAGGTCCCTAGCGGGGGCAATTGGGAGACCCAGTACTTC.

This clonotype occurred a few times. The chain uses TRBV20-1 and TRBJ2-1; the D gene is possibly TRBD2 (5 bases). V lost 0 bases and J lost 6, with 15 bases in between. Germline V gene data show CDR1 as DFQATT and CDR2 as SNEGSKA (reference sequence). The CDR3 runs to 15 residues. CDR3 DNA: TGCAGTGCTAGAGATAAGGGTTACGGGGTCAATGAGCAGTTCTTC. Translating gives CSARDKGYGVNEQFF.

This chain links TRBV20-1 with TRBJ2-4; 8 bases are shared with TRBD2. Germline loops: CDR1 DFQATT, CDR2 SNEGSKA (reference sequence). Trimming at V came to 5 bases and at J to 0 bases, leaving 12 bases not matched to a gene. The CDR3 sequence is 17 residues long. CDR3 DNA sequence: TGCAGTGCTCGCCTAAGGGTAGCGGGGCTAGCCAAAAACATTCAGTACTTC. This sequence encodes CSARLRVAGLAKNIQYF.

This clonotype appeared a few times. The CDR3 DNA is TGCGCCAGCAGCTTGGGAGACGTGTCCGGCACTGAAGCTTTCTTT. Translation: CASSLGDVSGTEAFF. This chain uses TRBV5-1 with TRBJ1-1; D is unclear. This CDR3 region has 15 residues. The germline gives CDR1 SGHRS, CDR2 YFSETQ. V lost 0 bases and J lost 4, with 13 bases in between.

The chain carries TRBV20-1 and TRBJ2-7; TRBD1 matches 9 bases. V trimming: 6 bases; J trimming: 1 base; junction bases outside the gene matches: 13. This CDR3 contains 16 residues. Germline lookup yields CDR1 DFQATT and CDR2 SNEGSKA (reference sequence). Here the CDR3 reads CSAHPQGARPSYEQYF. The CDR3 nucleotides are TGCAGTGCCCACCCACAGGGGGCGAGACCATCCTACGAGCAGTACTTC.